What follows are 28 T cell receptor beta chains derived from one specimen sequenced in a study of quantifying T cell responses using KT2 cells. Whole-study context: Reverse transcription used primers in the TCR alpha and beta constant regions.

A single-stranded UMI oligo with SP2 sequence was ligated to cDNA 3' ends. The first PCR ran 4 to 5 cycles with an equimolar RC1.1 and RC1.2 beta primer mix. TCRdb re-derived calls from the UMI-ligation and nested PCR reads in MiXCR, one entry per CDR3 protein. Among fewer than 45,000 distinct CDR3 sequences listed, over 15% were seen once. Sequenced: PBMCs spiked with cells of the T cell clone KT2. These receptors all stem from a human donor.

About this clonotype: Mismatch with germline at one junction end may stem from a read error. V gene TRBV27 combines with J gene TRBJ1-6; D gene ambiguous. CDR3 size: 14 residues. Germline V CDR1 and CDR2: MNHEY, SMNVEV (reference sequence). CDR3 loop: CASSSPRENSPPHF. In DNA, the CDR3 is TGTGCCAGCAGTTCGCCCAGAGAAAATTCACCCCCCCACTTT.

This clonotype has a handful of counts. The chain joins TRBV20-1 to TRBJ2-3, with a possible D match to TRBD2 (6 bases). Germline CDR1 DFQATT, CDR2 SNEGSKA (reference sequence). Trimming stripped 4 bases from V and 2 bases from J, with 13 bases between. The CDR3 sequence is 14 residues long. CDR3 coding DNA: TGCAGTGCTACCCTAGCGATGAACACAGATACGCAGTATTTT. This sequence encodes CSATLAMNTDTQYF.

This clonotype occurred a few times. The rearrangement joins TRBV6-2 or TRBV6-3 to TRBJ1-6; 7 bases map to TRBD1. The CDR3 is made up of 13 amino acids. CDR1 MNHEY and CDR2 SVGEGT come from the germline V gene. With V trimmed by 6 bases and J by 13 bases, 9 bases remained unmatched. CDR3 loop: CASSPDRRIPLHF. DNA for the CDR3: TGTGCCAGCAGCCCGGACAGGCGTATCCCCCTCCACTTT.

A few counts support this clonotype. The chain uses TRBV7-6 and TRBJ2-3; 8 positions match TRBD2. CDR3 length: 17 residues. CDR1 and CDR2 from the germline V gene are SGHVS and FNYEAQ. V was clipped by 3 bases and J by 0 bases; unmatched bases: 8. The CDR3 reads CASSFVGGAFSTDTQYF. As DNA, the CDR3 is TGTGCCAGCAGCTTTGTCGGGGGGGCCTTTAGCACAGATACGCAGTATTTT.

DNA of the CDR3: TGCGCCAGCAGCTTGGTGTCAGCCGGGGCCAACGTCCTGACTTTC. This translates into CASSLVSAGANVLTF. The chain employs TRBV5-1 and TRBJ2-6; no definite D call. Germline V CDR1 and CDR2: SGHRS, YFSETQ. The CDR3 is 15 amino acids. V was clipped by 0 bases and J by 4 bases, with 8 bases between them. Supplemented by reference TRBV5-1 and TRBJ2-6, the full variable domain reads KAGVTQTPRYLIKTRGQQVTLSCSPISGHRSVSWYQQTPGQGLQFLFEYFSETQRNKGNFPGRFSGRQFSNSRSEMNVSTLELGDSALYLCASSLVSAGANVLTFGAGSRLTVL.

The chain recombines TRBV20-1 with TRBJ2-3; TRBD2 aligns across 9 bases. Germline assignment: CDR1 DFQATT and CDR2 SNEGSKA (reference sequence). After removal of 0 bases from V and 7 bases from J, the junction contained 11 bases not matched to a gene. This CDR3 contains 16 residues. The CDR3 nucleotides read TGCAGTGCTAGAGATCGGGGCGGGGGGGCCACGAATACGCAGTATTTT. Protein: CSARDRGGGATNTQYF.

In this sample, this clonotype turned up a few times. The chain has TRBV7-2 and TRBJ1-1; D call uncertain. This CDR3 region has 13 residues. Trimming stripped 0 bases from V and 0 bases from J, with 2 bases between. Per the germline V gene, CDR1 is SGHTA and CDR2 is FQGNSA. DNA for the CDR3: TGTGCCAGCAGCTTAGCCATGAACACTGAAGCTTTCTTT. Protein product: CASSLAMNTEAFF.

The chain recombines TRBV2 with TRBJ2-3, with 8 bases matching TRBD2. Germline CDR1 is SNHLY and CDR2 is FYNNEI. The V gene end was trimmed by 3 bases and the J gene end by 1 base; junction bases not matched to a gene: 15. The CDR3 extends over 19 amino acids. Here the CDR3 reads CASSDFSGNTPAGTDTQYF. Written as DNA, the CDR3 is TGTGCCAGCAGTGATTTTAGCGGGAACACCCCTGCAGGCACAGATACGCAGTATTTT.

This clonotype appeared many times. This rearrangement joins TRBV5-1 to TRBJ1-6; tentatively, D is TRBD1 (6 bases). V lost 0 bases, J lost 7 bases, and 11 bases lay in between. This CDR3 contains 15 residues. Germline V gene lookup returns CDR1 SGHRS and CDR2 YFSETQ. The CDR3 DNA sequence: TGCGCCAGCAGCTTGGACAGGGCCAACAATTCACCCCTCCACTTT. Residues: CASSLDRANNSPLHF. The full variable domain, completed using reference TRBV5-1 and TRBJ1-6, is KAGVTQTPRYLIKTRGQQVTLSCSPISGHRSVSWYQQTPGQGLQFLFEYFSETQRNKGNFPGRFSGRQFSNSRSEMNVSTLELGDSALYLCASSLDRANNSPLHFGNGTRLTVT.

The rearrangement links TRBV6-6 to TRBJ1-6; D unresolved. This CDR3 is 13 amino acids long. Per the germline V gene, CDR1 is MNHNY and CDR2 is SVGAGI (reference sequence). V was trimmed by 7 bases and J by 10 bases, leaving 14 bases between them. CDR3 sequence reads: CASTGYAGSPLHF. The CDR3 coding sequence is TGTGCCAGCACGGGGTACGCGGGATCACCCCTCCACTTT.

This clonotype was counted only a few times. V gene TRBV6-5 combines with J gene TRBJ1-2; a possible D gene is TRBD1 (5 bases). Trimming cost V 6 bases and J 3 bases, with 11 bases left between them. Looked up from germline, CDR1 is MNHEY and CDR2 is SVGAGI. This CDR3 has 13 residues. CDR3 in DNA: TGTGCCAGCAGCCGACAGATCCACTATGGCTACACCTTC. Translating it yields CASSRQIHYGYTF.

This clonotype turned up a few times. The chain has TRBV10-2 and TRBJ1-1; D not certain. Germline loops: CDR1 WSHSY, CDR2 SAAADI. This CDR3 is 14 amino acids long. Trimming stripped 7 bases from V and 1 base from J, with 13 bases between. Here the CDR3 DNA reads TGCGCCAGCACCCCCGGACGGCAGAACACTGAAGCTTTCTTT. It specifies CASTPGRQNTEAFF.

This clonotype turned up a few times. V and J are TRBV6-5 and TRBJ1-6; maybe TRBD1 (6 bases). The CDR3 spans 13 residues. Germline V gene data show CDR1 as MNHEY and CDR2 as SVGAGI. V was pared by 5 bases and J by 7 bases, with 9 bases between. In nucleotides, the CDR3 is TGTGCCAGCAGTAAGGACAGAAATTCACCCCTCCACTTT. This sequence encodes CASSKDRNSPLHF.

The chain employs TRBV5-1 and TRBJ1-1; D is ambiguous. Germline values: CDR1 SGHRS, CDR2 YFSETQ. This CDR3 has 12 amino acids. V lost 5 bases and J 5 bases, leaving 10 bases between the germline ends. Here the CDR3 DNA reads TGCGCCAGCAGTCTGATTGGGACTGAAGCTTTCTTT. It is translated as CASSLIGTEAFF.

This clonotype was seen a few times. The CDR3 spells CASRKTGNTGELFF. The CDR3 nucleotides read TGTGCCAGCAGAAAGACGGGGAACACCGGGGAGCTGTTTTTT. V and J are TRBV25-1 and TRBJ2-2; D unresolved. Germline values: CDR1 MGHDK, CDR2 SYGVNS. The length of the CDR3 is 14 residues. Trimming shortened V by 6 bases and J by 1 base, and 9 bases separated the two germline ends.

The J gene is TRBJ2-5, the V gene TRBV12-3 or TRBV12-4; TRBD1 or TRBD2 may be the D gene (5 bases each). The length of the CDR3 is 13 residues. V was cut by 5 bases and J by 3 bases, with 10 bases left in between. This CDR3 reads CASSQVGEETQYF. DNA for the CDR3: TGTGCCAGCAGTCAGGTGGGGGAAGAGACCCAGTACTTC.

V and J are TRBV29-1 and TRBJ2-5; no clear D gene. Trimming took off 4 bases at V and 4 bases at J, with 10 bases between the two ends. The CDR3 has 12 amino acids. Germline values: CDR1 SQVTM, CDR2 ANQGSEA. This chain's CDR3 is CSVGHNGETQYF. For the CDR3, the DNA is TGCAGCGTTGGGCACAATGGAGAGACCCAGTACTTC.

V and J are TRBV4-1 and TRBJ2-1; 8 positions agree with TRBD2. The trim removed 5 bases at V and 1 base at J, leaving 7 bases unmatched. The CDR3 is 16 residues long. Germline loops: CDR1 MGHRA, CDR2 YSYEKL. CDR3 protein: CASSGAGGASYNEQFF. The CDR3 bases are TGCGCCAGCAGCGGCGCGGGGGGCGCGTCCTACAATGAGCAGTTCTTC.

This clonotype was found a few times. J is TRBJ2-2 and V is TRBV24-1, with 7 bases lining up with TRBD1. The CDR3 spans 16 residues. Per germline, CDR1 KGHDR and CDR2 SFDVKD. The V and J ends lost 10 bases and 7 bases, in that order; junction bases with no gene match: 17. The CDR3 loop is CATEAGTGARVGELFF. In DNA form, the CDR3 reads TGTGCCACGGAGGCCGGAACAGGGGCGAGAGTCGGGGAGCTGTTTTTT.

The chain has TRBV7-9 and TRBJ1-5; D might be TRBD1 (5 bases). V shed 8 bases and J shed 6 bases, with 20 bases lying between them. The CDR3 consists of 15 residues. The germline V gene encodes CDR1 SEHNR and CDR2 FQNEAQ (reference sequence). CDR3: CASCGGPGGFQPQHF. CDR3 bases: TGTGCCAGCTGCGGGGGTCCGGGAGGGTTTCAGCCCCAGCATTTT.

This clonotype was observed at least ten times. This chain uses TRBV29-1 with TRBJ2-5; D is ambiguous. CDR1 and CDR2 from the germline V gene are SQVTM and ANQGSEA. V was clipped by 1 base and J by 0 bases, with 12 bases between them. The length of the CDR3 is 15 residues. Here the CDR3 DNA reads TGCAGCGTTGAAGGTGATAGGAAGTACCAAGAGACCCAGTACTTC. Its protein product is CSVEGDRKYQETQYF.

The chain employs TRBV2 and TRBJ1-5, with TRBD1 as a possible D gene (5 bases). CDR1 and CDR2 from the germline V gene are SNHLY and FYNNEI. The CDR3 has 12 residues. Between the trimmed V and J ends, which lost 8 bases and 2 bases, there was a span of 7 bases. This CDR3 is CASEQGNQPQHF. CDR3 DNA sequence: TGTGCCAGCGAACAGGGCAATCAGCCCCAGCATTTT. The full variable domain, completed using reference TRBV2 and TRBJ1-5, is EPEVTQTPSHQVTQMGQEVILRCVPISNHLYFYWYRQILGQKVEFLVSFYNNEISEKSEIFDDQFSVERPDGSNFTLKIRSTKLEDSAMYFCASEQGNQPQHFGDGTRLSIL.

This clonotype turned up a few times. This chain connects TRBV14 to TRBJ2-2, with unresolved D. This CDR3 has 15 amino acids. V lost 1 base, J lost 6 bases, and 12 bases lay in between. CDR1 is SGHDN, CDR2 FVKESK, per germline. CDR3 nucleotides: TGTGCCAGCAGCCAAGGCCTTTTCTCGGCCGGGGAGCTGTTTTTT. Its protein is CASSQGLFSAGELFF.

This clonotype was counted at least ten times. The CDR3 spells CASSLSGGGGEQFF. The CDR3 bases are TGTGCCAGCAGCCTATCAGGAGGGGGGGGTGAGCAGTTCTTC. The chain links TRBV6-2 or TRBV6-3 to TRBJ2-1; a possible D gene is TRBD2 (7 bases). The CDR3 spans 14 residues. Germline assignment: CDR1 MNHEY and CDR2 SVGEGT. V was pared by 6 bases and J by 9 bases, with 18 bases between.

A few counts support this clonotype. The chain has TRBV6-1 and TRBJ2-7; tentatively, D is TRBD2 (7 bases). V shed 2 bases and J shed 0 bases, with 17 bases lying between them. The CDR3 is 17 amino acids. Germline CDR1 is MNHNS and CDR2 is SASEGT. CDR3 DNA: TGTGCCAGCAGTGAACCCCGAAGGGGGGGAAGCTCCTACGAGCAGTACTTC. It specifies CASSEPRRGGSSYEQYF.

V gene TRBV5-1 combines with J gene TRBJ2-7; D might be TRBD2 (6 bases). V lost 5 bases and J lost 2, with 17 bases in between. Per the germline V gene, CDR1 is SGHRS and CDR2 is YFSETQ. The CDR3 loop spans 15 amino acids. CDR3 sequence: CASSPGREVPYEQYF. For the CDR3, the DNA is TGCGCCAGCAGTCCCGGCAGGGAGGTACCCTACGAGCAGTACTTC.

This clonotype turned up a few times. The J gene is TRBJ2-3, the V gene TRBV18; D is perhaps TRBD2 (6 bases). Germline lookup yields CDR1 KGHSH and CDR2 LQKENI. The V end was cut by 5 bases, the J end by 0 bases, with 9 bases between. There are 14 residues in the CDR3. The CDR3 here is CASSSLASTDTQYF. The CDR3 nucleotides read TGTGCCAGCTCATCTCTAGCGAGCACAGATACGCAGTATTTT.

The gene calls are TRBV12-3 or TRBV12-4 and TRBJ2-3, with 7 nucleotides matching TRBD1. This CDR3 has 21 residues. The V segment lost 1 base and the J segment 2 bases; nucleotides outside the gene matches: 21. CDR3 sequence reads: CASSLVLRFGTAELSTDTQYF. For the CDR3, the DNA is TGTGCCAGCAGTTTAGTATTGAGGTTCGGGACAGCGGAGCTCTCCACAGATACGCAGTATTTT.